This T cell receptor (beta chain) was recovered during a study of T cell clonality in common variable immunodeficiency. Study-wide results and caveats: T cell subpopulation sequencing would be needed to explain CVID clonality. CVID subjects had higher TCRbeta clonality than healthy controls, most marked in about a third.

Libraries were prepared by immunoSEQ multiplex PCR; TCRdb keeps only in-frame clonotypes and omits some of them. Singletons are absent from the sample, which has 25,000 to 35,000 clones. This clone was counted ten times or more. No antigen is known for it. The read terminates 3 residues before the CDR3 end, so the remaining end is supplied by the germline J gene. Trimming removed 11 bases at V and 0 bases at J, with 13 bases between. From germline, CDR1 is SEHNR and CDR2 FQNEAQ (reference sequence). This CDR3 has 13 residues. Blood samples were heparinized, about 4.5 to 9 ml per donor. Specimen: peripheral blood mononuclear cells. This TCR came from a person aged 18 to 70 in good health. The rearrangement joins TRBV7-9 to TRBJ2-5; tentatively, D is TRBD1 (7 bases). The CDR3 bases that were read are TGTGCCTTCAGGGGGGCAGACCAAGAGACC. Its translation: CAFRGADQET. The whole CDR3 is CAFRGADQETQYF.